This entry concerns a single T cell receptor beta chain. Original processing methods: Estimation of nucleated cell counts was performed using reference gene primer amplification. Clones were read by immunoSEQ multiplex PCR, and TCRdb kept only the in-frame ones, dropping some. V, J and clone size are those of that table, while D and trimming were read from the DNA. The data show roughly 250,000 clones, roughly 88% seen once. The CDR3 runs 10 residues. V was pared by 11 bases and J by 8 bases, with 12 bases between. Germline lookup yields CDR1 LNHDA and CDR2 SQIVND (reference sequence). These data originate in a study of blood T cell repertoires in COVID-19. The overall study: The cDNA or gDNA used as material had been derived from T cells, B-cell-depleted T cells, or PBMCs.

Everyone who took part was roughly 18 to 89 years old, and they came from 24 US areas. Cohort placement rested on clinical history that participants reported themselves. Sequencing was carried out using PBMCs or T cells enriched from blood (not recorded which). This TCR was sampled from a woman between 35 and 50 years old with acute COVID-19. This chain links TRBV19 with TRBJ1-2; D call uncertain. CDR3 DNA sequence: TGTGCCCAGGAACTCTCGGGCTACACCTTC. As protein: CAQELSGYTF. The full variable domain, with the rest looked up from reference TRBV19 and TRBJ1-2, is DGGITQSPKYLFRKEGQNVTLSCEQNLNHDAMYWYRQDPGQGLRLIYYSQIVNDFQKGDIAEGYSVSREKKESFPLTVTSAQKNPTAFYLCAQELSGYTFGSGTRLTVV.